This T cell receptor (beta chain) was sequenced for a study of CD8 T cells in Susac syndrome. The CDR3 has 18 amino acids. Germline loops: CDR1 SGHVT, CDR2 SQSDAQ. Trimming removed 5 bases from V and 4 bases from J; junction bases left unmatched: 13. Sequencing of TCR beta drew on CD8+ and CD4+ T cells from blood. Controls matched for age and sex were healthy donors. Through negative isolation, CD4+ and CD8+ T cells were obtained, while TEMRA cells were enriched using FACS. An input of 0.5 to 1 ug of RNA was subjected to reverse transcription using random hexamers. The CDR3 of TCR beta was amplified by immunoSEQ multiplex PCR across 54 Vbeta and 13 Jbeta. TCRdb redid the calling of the immunoSEQ multiplex PCR reads with MiXCR, one entry per CDR3 protein. The data show roughly 60,000 distinct CDR3 sequences, roughly nine tenths seen once.

The source material was CD8+ T cells from PBMCs. The genes are TRBV7-4 and TRBJ2-6; 8 nucleotides line up with TRBD1. The source is a human donor in good health. The CDR3 here is CASSKRDRRRGGANVLTF. The CDR3 DNA reads TGTGCCAGCAGCAAACGGGACAGGCGCCGAGGAGGGGCCAACGTCCTGACTTTC.